The sequence of this TCR beta chain was determined in a study of T cell responses to AZD1222 COVID-19 vaccine. Notes on the study in general: In a largely white British group with more females than males, clonal diversity was possibly underestimated. Baseline antibody screening turned up just five to seven seropositive AZD1222 recipients. Following two doses of AZD1222, Spike-specific TCR breadth and depth rose. The study sampled repertoires only after the peak T cell response.

V was cut by 3 bases and J by 4 bases, with 15 bases left in between. Germline V gene lookup returns CDR1 KGHSH and CDR2 LQKENI. The CDR3 runs 16 residues. Sequencing was performed with immunoSEQ multiplex PCR; in TCRdb, only in-frame clones are kept and a portion is missing. The profile shows 120,000 to 150,000 clones, under 95% of them singletons. Comments on this clone: Its antigen is not known.

The material was peripheral blood, obtained on day 0 of AZD1222 vaccination. The gene calls are TRBV18 and TRBJ2-2, with D perhaps matching TRBD1 (5 bases). The TCR sequence derives from an adult in good health. CDR3 region: CASSPQTVPGTGELFF. CDR3 bases: TGTGCCAGCTCACCCCAGACAGTCCCGGGCACCGGGGAGCTGTTTTTT.